Detailed here is one TCR beta chain. TCRdb re-called the 5' RACE reads through MiXCR, storing one row per CDR3 protein. The sample lists some 30,000 distinct CDR3 sequences; about 26% were seen once. The germline gives CDR1 SEHNR, CDR2 FQNEAQ (reference sequence). The V gene lost 5 bases and the J gene lost 1 base, with 11 bases spanning the gap. The CDR3 length is 14 residues. Sequencing was performed on naive CD4+ T cells sorted from a lymph node. Stated subset: naive CD4+ T cells, CD4+CD45RA+CD25-. V gene TRBV7-9 combines with J gene TRBJ1-1; D unresolved. The receptor comes from a female donor with breast cancer. CDR3 DNA: TGTGCCAGCAGCCTCCGTGGAAGGAACACTGAAGCTTTCTTT. Translated: CASSLRGRNTEAFF. Using reference TRBV7-9 and TRBJ1-1 for the parts outside the CDR3, the full variable domain is DTGVSQNPRHKITKRGQNVTFRCDPISEHNRLYWYRQTLGQGPEFLTYFQNEAQLEKSRLLSDRFSAERPKGSFSTLEIQRTEQGDSAMYLCASSLRGRNTEAFFGQGTRLTVV.